A few counts support the clone carrying this T cell receptor (beta chain). The antigen remains undetermined. These data are taken from a study of cytomegalovirus exposure and HLA in healthy donors. Study-level information: The platform used for the roughly 130 validation repertoires matched that of the approximately 710 first-cohort repertoires, a later analysis reported. Whole-study results and caveats: CMV antigen specificity of three CMV-associated chains was confirmed in vitro. The classifier reportedly diagnosed cytomegalovirus status with high specificity and sensitivity.

This table comes from immunoSEQ multiplex PCR, and its TCRdb copy is limited to in-frame clones, with some not included. Found here are about 220,000 clones, 65% to 85% of them singletons; the top ten hold about 14%. A 120-subject validation cohort, separate from the 666-subject first cohort, supplied the donors. Germline V gene sequence: CDR1 KGHSH, CDR2 LQKENI. The CDR3 covers 11 residues. The V end was cut by 4 bases, the J end by 5 bases, with 3 bases between. The source material was PBMCs. The receptor comes from a woman under 40 in good health and CMV-seropositive. The rearrangement joins TRBV18 to TRBJ2-1; D is unclear. CDR3 residues: CASSRNNEQFF. CDR3 nucleotide sequence: TGTGCCAGCTCACGAAACAATGAGCAGTTCTTC.